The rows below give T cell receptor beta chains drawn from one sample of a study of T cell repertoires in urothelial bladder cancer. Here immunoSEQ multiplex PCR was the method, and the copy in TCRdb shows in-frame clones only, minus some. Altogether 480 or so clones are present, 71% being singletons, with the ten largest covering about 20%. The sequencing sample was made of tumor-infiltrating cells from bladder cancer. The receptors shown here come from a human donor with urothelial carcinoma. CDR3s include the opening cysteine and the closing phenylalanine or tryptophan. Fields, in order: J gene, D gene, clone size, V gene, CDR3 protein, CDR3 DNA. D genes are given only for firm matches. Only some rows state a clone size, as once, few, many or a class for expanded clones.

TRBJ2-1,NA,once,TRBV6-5,CASSYRGADNEQFF,TGTGCCAGCAGTTACCGAGGGGCCGACAATGAGCAGTTCTTC
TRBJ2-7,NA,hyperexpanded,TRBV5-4,CASSLGSGQNSYEQYF,TGTGCCAGCAGCCTAGGTTCGGGGCAGAACTCCTACGAGCAGTACTTC
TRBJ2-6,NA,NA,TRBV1,CTSSLCWFVHKSRANVLTF,TGCACCAGCAGTTTATGTTGGTTTGTGCACAAAAGTCGGGCCAACGTCCTGACTTTC
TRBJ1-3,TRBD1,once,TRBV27,CASSFRRGDSSLTKAGNTIYF,TGTGCCAGCAGTTTTAGGCGTGGGGACAGCTCCTTGACCAAAGCCGGAAACACCATATATTTT
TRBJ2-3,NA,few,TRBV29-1,CSAKNTDTQYF,TGCAGCGCCAAGAACACAGATACGCAGTATTTT
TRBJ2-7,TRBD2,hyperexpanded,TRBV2,CASKPSGGDSYEQYF,TGTGCCAGCAAGCCTAGCGGGGGGGACTCCTACGAGCAGTACTTC
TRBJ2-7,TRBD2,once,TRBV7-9,CASSSPGIAGVNEQYF,TGTGCCAGCAGCTCACCCGGGATAGCGGGAGTAAACGAGCAGTACTTC
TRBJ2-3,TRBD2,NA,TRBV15,CATSSIAGLTSTDTQYF,TGTGCCACCAGCTCGATAGCGGGTCTGACTAGCACAGATACGCAGTATTTT
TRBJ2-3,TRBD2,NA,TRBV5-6,CASSRLRAGVTDTQYF,TGTGCCAGCAGCCGTCTTCGGGCGGGGGTGACAGATACGCAGTATTTT
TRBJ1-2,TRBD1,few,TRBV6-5,CASRPGQFYGYTF,TGTGCCAGCAGGCCGGGACAGTTCTATGGCTACACCTTC
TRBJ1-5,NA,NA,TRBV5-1,CASSLDSVNQPQHF,TGCGCCAGCAGCTTGGATTCGGTTAATCAGCCCCAGCATTTT
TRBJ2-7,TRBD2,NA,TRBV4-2,CASSQGLAGSYEQYF,TGTGCCAGCAGCCAAGGACTAGCGGGGAGCTACGAGCAGTACTTC
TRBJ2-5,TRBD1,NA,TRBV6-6,CASSTGVRQETQYF,TGTGCCAGCAGCACAGGGGTTCGACAAGAGACCCAGTACTTC
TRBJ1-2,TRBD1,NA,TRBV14,CASSHEGQGVYGYTF,TGTGCCAGCAGCCACGAGGGACAGGGAGTCTATGGCTACACCTTC
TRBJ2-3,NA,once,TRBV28,CASSASGTTDTQYF,TGTGCCAGCAGTGCATCAGGAACCACAGATACGCAGTATTTT
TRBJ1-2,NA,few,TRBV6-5,CASRFQGGGYTF,TGTGCCAGCCGTTTCCAGGGAGGTGGCTACACCTTC
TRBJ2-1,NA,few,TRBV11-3,CASSWAGKISSYNEQFF,TGTGCCAGCAGCTGGGCAGGGAAGATCAGCTCCTACAATGAGCAGTTCTTC
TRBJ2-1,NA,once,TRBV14,CASSQDHVSEQFF,TGTGCCAGCAGCCAAGATCACGTCAGTGAGCAGTTCTTC
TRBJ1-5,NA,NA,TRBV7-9,CASSPTGGNQPQHF,TGTGCCAGCAGCCCGACAGGAGGTAATCAGCCCCAGCATTTT
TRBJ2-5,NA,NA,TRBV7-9,CASSRDRSNQYF,TGTGCCAGCTCCCGAGACCGGAGTAACCAGTACTTC
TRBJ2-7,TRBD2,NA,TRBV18,CASSPPTFGRGAYEQYF,TGTGCCAGCTCACCACCGACCTTCGGGAGGGGGGCCTACGAGCAGTACTTC
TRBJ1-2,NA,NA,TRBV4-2,CASSAHQRLKTYGYTF,TGTGCCAGCAGCGCACATCAAAGGTTGAAGACCTATGGCTACACCTTC
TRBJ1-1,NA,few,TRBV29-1,CSVEPPARNTEAFF,TGCAGCGTTGAACCCCCAGCGAGGAACACTGAAGCTTTCTTT
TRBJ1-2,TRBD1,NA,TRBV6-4,CASSSQGTYGYTF,TGTGCCAGCAGTTCACAGGGGACCTATGGCTACACCTTC
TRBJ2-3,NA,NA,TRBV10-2,CASRPPGSSVSTDTQYF,TGCGCCAGCAGACCCCCGGGGAGTAGCGTAAGCACAGATACGCAGTATTTT
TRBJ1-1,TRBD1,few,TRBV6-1,CASSVDRGNTEAFF,TGTGCCAGCAGTGTTGACAGGGGTAACACTGAAGCTTTCTTT
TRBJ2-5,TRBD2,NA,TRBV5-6,CASSWGGGETQYF,TGTGCCAGCAGCTGGGGGGGTGGAGAGACCCAGTACTTC
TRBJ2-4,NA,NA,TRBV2,CASTNGWAAKNIQYF,TGTGCCAGCACCAACGGGTGGGCAGCCAAAAACATTCAGTACTTC
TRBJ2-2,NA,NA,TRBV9,CASSTGTVNTGELFF,TGTGCCAGCAGCACAGGGACTGTGAACACCGGGGAGCTGTTTTTT
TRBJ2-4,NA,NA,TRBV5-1,CASSLAVTSLGNIQYF,TGCGCCAGCAGCTTGGCCGTGACTAGTCTCGGAAACATTCAGTACTTC
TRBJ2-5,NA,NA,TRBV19,CASAREAHWAETQYF,TGTGCCAGTGCCCGAGAGGCGCACTGGGCGGAGACCCAGTACTTC